Reported below is one TCR beta chain. Its cognate antigen is unknown. The data are from a study of vaccination and CD4 T cells after COVID-19. Turning to the study itself: Convalescent cases consisted of six males and four females, of whom two were Hispanic. Cells were stimulated with overlapping spike peptides from SARS-CoV-2, HCoV-NL63, HCoV-OC43 and HCoV-229E. General study findings and limits: In convalescent patients, 304 of 307 vaccine-specific clones were spike mono-reactive.

Germline V gene sequence: CDR1 LNHDA, CDR2 SQIVND (reference sequence). V was pared by 7 bases and J by 7 bases, with 13 bases between. CDR3 length: 13 residues. This sample's treatment: roughly 11-day PBMC culture with coronavirus spike peptide pools or control peptides (ViraFEST assay). Sequencing of cultured CD4+ T cell DNA used the Oncomine TCR Beta short-read assay. From cultured CD4+ T cells, genomic DNA was extracted. TCRdb called the PCR reads again in MiXCR, with one record for every CDR3 protein. This table holds 15,000 or so distinct CDR3 sequences, around 50% found once. The rearrangement joins TRBV19 to TRBJ1-4; D perhaps matches TRBD1 (5 bases). The source material was cultured CD4+ T cells from blood, sampled after SARS-CoV-2 vaccination. The sequence derives from a human donor with COVID-19. The CDR3 loop reads CASTGQGIEKLFF. As DNA, the CDR3 is TGTGCCAGTACCGGTCAGGGAATTGAAAAACTGTTTTTT.